The subject of this entry is one T cell receptor (beta chain). Different DNA sequences within this sample yield the same CDR3. While infection was still active, Seattle patients were enrolled and then followed longitudinally. These data come from a study of blood T cell repertoires in COVID-19. The germline V gene has CDR1 SGHRS and CDR2 YFSETQ. Trimming removed 0 bases at V and 5 bases at J, with 11 bases between. The CDR3 covers 14 residues. The protocol was immunoSEQ multiplex PCR, while the TCRdb copy is restricted to in-frame clones and leaves out a portion. The sample lists over 250,000 clones, about 87% occurring once.

Sample: peripheral blood. The chain has TRBV5-1 and TRBJ2-5; no definite D call. The clonotype comes from a woman aged 50 to 65 with COVID-19, enrolled during active disease. This CDR3 is CASSLGTVKETQYF. CDR3 sequence (DNA): TGCGCCAGCAGCTTGGGTACGGTGAAGGAGACCCAGTACTTC.